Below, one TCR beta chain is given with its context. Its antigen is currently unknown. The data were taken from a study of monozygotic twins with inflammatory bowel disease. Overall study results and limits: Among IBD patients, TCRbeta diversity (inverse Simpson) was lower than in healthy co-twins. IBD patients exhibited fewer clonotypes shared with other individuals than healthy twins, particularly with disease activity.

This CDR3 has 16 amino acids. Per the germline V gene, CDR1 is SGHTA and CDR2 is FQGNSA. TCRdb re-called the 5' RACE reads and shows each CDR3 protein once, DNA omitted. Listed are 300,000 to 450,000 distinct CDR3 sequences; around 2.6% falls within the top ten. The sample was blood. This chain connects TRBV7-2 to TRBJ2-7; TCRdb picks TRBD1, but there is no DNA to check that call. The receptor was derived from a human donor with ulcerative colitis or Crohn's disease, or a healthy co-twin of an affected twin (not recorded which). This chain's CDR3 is CASSLAQGSVGYEQYF.